A single T cell receptor (beta chain) is shown here with its context. The record originates from a study of blood T cell repertoires in COVID-19. Across the study: COVID-19 samples collected from the United States, Italy and Spain covered acute and convalescent phases.

Germline lookup yields CDR1 LNHDA and CDR2 SQIVND (reference sequence). The CDR3 loop spans 14 amino acids. V lost 6 bases and J lost 3; bases outside the gene matches: 5. Some clones are missing from TCRdb's copy, which holds only in-frame ones; the method was immunoSEQ multiplex PCR. The repertoire includes fewer than 150,000 clones, about 88% of them detected once, and around 5.4% sits in the top ten. Sample: peripheral blood. This chain uses TRBV19 with TRBJ2-3, with 8 positions matching TRBD2. The sequence came from a human donor in a cohort sampled during active COVID-19. CDR3 amino acids: CASSGRAETDTQYF. CDR3 DNA: TGTGCCAGTAGCGGGAGGGCCGAAACAGATACGCAGTATTTT.